This T cell receptor beta chain was retrieved from a study of blood T cell repertoires in COVID-19. Study information: T cells, B-cell-depleted T cells, or PBMCs supplied cDNA or gDNA.

In this sample, this clone turned up a few times. The participants were between roughly 18 and 100 years old and came from fewer than 25 US areas. Researchers sorted participants into cohorts using their self-reported clinical history. Per the study methods: Quantification of nucleated cells was approximated via reference gene primer amplification. TCRdb keeps only in-frame clones here, not all; method: immunoSEQ multiplex PCR. That table is the source of V, J and clone size, and D and trimming were worked out from the DNA. The sample carries 250,000 to 350,000 clones, around 91% recorded once. The sample consisted of PBMCs or T cells enriched from blood (not recorded which). This sequence originates from a woman aged 18-29 years with acute COVID-19.

The CDR3 DNA reads TGTGCCAGCAGCCAAGAGAGTCTAGCGGGAGGGCCTATTACAGATACGCAGTATTTT. This encodes CASSQESLAGGPITDTQYF. The rearrangement uses TRBV4-2 and TRBJ2-3; 12 positions match TRBD2. The V segment lost 0 bases and the J segment 3 bases; nucleotides outside the gene matches: 10. The CDR3 length is 19 residues. In germline, CDR1 is LGHNA, CDR2 YNFKEQ.